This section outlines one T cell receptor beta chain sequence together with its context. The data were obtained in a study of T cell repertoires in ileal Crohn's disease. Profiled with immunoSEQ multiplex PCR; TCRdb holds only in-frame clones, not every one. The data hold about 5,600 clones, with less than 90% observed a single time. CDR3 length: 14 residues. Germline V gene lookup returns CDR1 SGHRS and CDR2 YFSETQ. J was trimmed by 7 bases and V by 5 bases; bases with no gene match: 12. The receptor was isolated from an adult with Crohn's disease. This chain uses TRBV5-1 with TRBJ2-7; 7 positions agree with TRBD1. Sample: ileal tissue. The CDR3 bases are TGCGCCAGCAGTCAAGACAGGGCTTATGGAGAGCAGTACTTC. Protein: CASSQDRAYGEQYF.